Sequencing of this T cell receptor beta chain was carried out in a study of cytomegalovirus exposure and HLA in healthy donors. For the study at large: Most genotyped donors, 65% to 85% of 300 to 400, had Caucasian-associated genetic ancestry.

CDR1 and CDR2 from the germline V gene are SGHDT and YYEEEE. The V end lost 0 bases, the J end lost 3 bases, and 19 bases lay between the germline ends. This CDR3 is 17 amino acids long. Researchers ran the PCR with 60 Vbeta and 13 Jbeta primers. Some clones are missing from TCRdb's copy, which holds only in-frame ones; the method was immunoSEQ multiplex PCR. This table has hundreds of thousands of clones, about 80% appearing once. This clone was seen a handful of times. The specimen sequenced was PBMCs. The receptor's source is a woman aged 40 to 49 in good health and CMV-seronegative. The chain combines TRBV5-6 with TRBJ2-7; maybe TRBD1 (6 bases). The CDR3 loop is CASSLGQGRLMGYEQYF. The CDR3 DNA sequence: TGTGCCAGCAGCTTGGGGCAGGGGCGTCTGATGGGCTACGAGCAGTACTTC.